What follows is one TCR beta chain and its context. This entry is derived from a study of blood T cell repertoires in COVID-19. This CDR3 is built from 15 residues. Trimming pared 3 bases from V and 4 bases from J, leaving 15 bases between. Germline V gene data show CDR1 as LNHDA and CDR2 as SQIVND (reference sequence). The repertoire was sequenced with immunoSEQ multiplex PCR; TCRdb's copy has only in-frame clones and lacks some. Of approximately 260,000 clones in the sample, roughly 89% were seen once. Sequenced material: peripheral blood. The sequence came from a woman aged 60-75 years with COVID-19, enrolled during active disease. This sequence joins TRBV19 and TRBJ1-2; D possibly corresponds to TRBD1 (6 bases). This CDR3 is CASSMGGGGFYGYTF. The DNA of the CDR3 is TGTGCCAGTAGTATGGGCGGCGGGGGCTTCTATGGCTACACCTTC.